This T cell receptor beta chain was found in a study of T cell responses to AZD1222 COVID-19 vaccine listed by TCRdb under 2021. Study-level background: AZD1222 recipients given second doses at about 4 weeks or at about 12 weeks were pooled, since spike-specific TCR depth and breadth were not found to differ between the two schedules. Trial participants were enrolled into age subgroups of 18-55, 56-69 and 70-plus years, which contained about 150, 28 and 57 TCR-sequenced participants, respectively. TCR sequencing covered 233 trial participants: 207 given two doses of AZD1222 and 26 given two doses of MenACWY control vaccine. The research as a whole found: Reportedly, almost half of the unique spike-specific TCRs recognized epitopes lying outside the regions that are mutated in the B.1.351 and B.1.1.7 variants. The whole spike protein was spanned by vaccine-associated CD4 TCRs, and dominant responses were seen in regions 160-218 and 743-854. In the small 56-69-year group, the increase in depth fell short of significance, most likely because of low power. Because no samples from the day 14 peak response were available, repertoires could be characterized only after the peak T cell response. Spike-specific TCR breadth and depth rose significantly after two AZD1222 doses compared with day 0 and with MenACWY recipients. Conclusions about previously exposed vaccinees were limited because only a handful of AZD1222 recipients were SARS-CoV-2 seropositive at baseline. Most participants were white British and females outnumbered males, and the authors suggested that clonal diversity may have been underestimated.

The sample's time point, from its label and the paper: baseline before first vaccination. Vaccinee samples were obtained from the UK trials COV001 and COV002, which included a single-blind randomized controlled phase 2/3 trial of AZD1222 (ChAdOx1 nCoV-19) in healthy adults. For TCRbeta chain sequencing, PBMC samples were collected from trial participants at day 0 and at day 28 after the second dose. For this clone: Its recognized antigen is unknown. The input lacks base qualities; no much larger clone sits a single base away.

The CDR3 regions of human TCRbeta chains were subjected to immunosequencing. On the authors' methods: TCRs in the repertoires were compared against a reference library of SARS-CoV-2-specific TCRs that had been generated with the MIRA antigen-specificity platform. Breadth was defined as the fraction of unique TCRs that were SARS-CoV-2-associated. Depth was defined as the fraction of total T cells that were SARS-CoV-2-associated. Using the MIRA data, each spike-specific TCR was assigned both to the spike region to which the TCR was reactive and to a CD4 or CD8 class. Log10-transformed breadth and depth values were compared by one-way ANOVA with Sidak's multiple comparisons tests. Held by TCRdb, this immuneACCESS table contains in-frame sequences only and omits some clones. Under half of the omission traces to an unresolved V gene where checked; the cause of the rest is unknown. The D gene and trimming were derived from the DNA, and the V and J assignments and clone size from that table. Within this sample are 100,000 to 150,000 clones, with roughly 90% of them counted one time only. The top ten constitute around 5.9% of the sample.

The CDR3 starts with the cysteine, ends with the phenylalanine, and has 19 residues. Only the CDR3 region is kept as DNA, spanning 57 bases read in frame from base 1. The V end gives up 4 bases and the J end 0 bases, leaving 16 bases in the junction not matched to a gene. The germline V gene (reference sequence) gives CDR1 as SGHNT and CDR2 as YYREEE. The input for sequencing was peripheral blood, taken on day 0 of AZD1222 vaccination. The chain links TRBV5-4 with TRBJ2-3; 8 middle bases align to TRBD1. This TCR was sampled from an adult in good health. The bases are TGTGCCAGCAGCCCCTTAAGAGGGCAGGGGGCCGCTAGCACAGATACGCAGTATTTT. Translated, it gives CASSPLRGQGAASTDTQYF.